This T cell receptor (beta chain) was recorded in a study of CD8+ T cells in alopecia areata (dated by TCRdb to the late 2010s). For the study in its entirety: The treated patients took part in an open-label pilot trial in which moderate-to-severe alopecia areata was treated with oral tofacitinib at 5 to 10 mg twice daily. Patients stayed on tofacitinib for 6 to 18 months and then had 6 months of follow-up off drug so that delayed response and recurrence could be assessed. In treated patients, disease severity was measured using the SALT score, which gives the percentage of scalp surface area affected. In both human patients and the C3H/HeJ mouse model, the study applied high-throughput TCRbeta sequencing to look at T cell clonal expansion in alopecia areata. Human TCRbeta sequencing covered scalp tissue and sorted CD4+ and CD8+ peripheral blood T cells from patchy and totalis/universalis alopecia areata patients and healthy controls. Biopsies were taken from tofacitinib-treated patients at baseline and at 4 and 24 weeks of treatment, and a later scalp biopsy was taken in several of the tofacitinib-treated patients. Scalp clonality was compared among normal scalp (n=4), patchy alopecia areata scalp (n=8), and alopecia totalis/universalis scalp (n=8). RNA was obtained with the PAXgene miRNA kit for fixed scalp, the miRNeasy kit for PBMCs, and the RNeasy kit for mouse skin. immunoSEQ multiplex PCR using 35 Vbeta forward primers and 13 Jbeta reverse primers was used to amplify TCRbeta CDR3 regions.

With respect to this clone: Its antigen specificity is not known. Per-nucleotide qualities are absent, and no much larger clonotype sits a single base away.

On the study overall, not on this receptor specifically: Because the treated cohort was small and had just a single nonresponder, larger studies are needed to establish links between baseline CD8+ expansion and response. Lesional scalp, especially in alopecia totalis/universalis, showed higher clonality and more expanded CD8+ clones than normal scalp, suggesting antigenic drive. Shared TCR sequences between patients were less evident than in mice, which may be partly attributable to HLA diversity in the patient population. Tofacitinib significantly decreased scalp clonality and the number of expanded CD8+ clones among the top 100 scalp clones. Scalp TCR repertoire analysis is complicated because resident alphabeta T cells in normal human skin are also sequenced, whereas mouse skin is dominated by gammadelta T cells. During tofacitinib treatment, many expanded lesional clones stuck around in both scalp and blood, and this persistence may partly explain why relapse happens after treatment is stopped.

Sequences KGHSH (CDR1) and LQKENI (CDR2) are obtained from the germline V gene. V sheds 3 bases and J sheds 2 bases, leaving 16 bases between their ends. Reading from cysteine to phenylalanine, the CDR3 counts 16 amino acids. The DNA shown is the 48-base CDR3, in frame from base 1. Library preparation employed the immunoSEQ multiplex PCR assay. RNA was extracted from all samples and reverse transcribed into cDNA as template for TCR sequencing. First-strand cDNA was synthesized with SuperScript III using a 2:1 mix of oligo-dT and random hexamers. Amplification bias was assessed with a synthetic immune receptor repertoire, and residual bias was removed computationally. As for how the authors treated the data: Raw reads were preprocessed to remove errors, and CDR3 was defined by IMGT conventions from the conserved cysteine to phenylalanine. Clonality was computed as 1 minus the Shannon entropy, with the entropy normalized by log2 of the number of productive unique TCRs. Whether each scalp clone was CD4 or CD8 was inferred by checking scalp TCRbeta sequences against the CD4 and CD8 repertoires from sorted blood. Here the immuneACCESS table is served through TCRdb, limited to in-frame sequences with V and J called. Missing clones are a known gap in these copies; in checked studies unresolved V genes cover under half, and the rest lacks a known reason. The V and J calls and clone size are taken from that table; D and trimming were inferred from the DNA. The sample table contains 90,000 to 150,000 clones; only one count was recorded for around 56% of them. Roughly 0.45% of the sample is taken by the ten largest.

The intended sense of this specimen's time point label: about 4 weeks on oral tofacitinib. The treatment or condition label here, explained by the study, means: oral pan-JAK inhibitor, 5-10 mg twice daily. Lesional scalp punch biopsies and peripheral blood were collected from alopecia areata patients. PBMCs were separated by density centrifugation and stained for CD3, CD4 and CD8, after which CD4+ and CD8+ T cells were sorted on a FACSAria. The V gene is TRBV18 and the J gene is TRBJ1-1; a weak D assignment points to TRBD1 (5 bases agree). The TCR originated in a human donor with alopecia areata. The starting material was CD4+ T cells sorted from blood, obtained at week 4, from a patient treated with tofacitinib. The sequenced DNA is TGTGCCAGCTCACCCCTCGACAGCGCATCTAACACTGAAGCTTTCTTT. Protein translation: CASSPLDSASNTEAFF.